This passage covers 24 T cell receptor beta chains from one sample sequenced in a study of T cell responses to AZD1222 COVID-19 vaccine. Clones were read by immunoSEQ multiplex PCR, and TCRdb kept only the in-frame ones, dropping some. The sample holds over 150,000 clones; around 89% are singletons and the top ten take around 6.9%. Here the sequenced sample was peripheral blood, taken on day 0 of AZD1222 vaccination. The receptors were sampled from an adult in good health.

This sequence joins TRBV6-4 and TRBJ2-2; D ambiguous. The CDR3 runs 15 residues. Per germline, CDR1 MRHNA and CDR2 SNTAGT. Deletions cut 3 bases from V and 6 bases from J, with 14 bases between. The DNA of the CDR3 is TGTGCCAGCAGTGAATGGATGAATGGTCCCGGGGAGCTGTTTTTT. Its translation is CASSEWMNGPGELFF.

The V call is TRBV27, the J call TRBJ1-2, with unresolved D. Trimming cost V 7 bases and J 8 bases, with 11 bases left between them. The CDR3 sequence is 11 residues long. In germline, CDR1 is MNHEY, CDR2 SMNVEV (reference sequence). CDR3 residues: CASNGGQGYTF. In DNA form, the CDR3 reads TGTGCCAGCAACGGAGGCCAAGGCTACACCTTC.

This clone was found many times. Additional DNA sequences in this sample encode the identical CDR3. The CDR3: CASSPGWREQETQYF. The CDR3 nucleotides read TGTGCCAGCAGCCCAGGGTGGCGGGAACAAGAGACCCAGTACTTC. J is TRBJ2-5 and V is TRBV3-1 (or the pseudogene TRBV3-2); a weak D match, TRBD2 (6 bases). The CDR3 length is 15 residues. Germline V lookup: CDR1 LGHDT, CDR2 YNNKEL (reference sequence). The ends were cut back, 4 bases at V and 2 bases at J, with 14 bases in the middle.

The chain links TRBV19 to TRBJ1-1, with TRBD1 matching 8 bases. CDR3 length: 14 residues. Unmatched junction bases numbered 3, after V lost 2 bases and J lost 4 bases. CDR1 is LNHDA, CDR2 SQIVND, per germline (reference sequence). Here the CDR3 DNA reads TGTGCCAGTAGTATAACAGGGGGGACCACTGAAGCTTTCTTT. It encodes CASSITGGTTEAFF.

The chain carries TRBV19 and TRBJ2-2; the D gene could be TRBD1 or TRBD2 (7 bases each). V was trimmed by 8 bases and J by 5 bases, leaving 15 bases between them. From germline, CDR1 is LNHDA and CDR2 SQIVND (reference sequence). The CDR3 has 14 amino acids. CDR3 nucleotide sequence: TGTGCCAGTCCCGCCAGGGGGGGAACCGGGGAGCTGTTTTTT. Its translation: CASPARGGTGELFF.

V usage is TRBV3-1 (or the pseudogene TRBV3-2) and J usage is TRBJ1-4, with 7 bases that match TRBD1. This CDR3 is 18 amino acids long. J was trimmed by 8 bases and V by 2 bases; bases with no gene match: 17. Germline CDR1 LGHDT, CDR2 YNNKEL (reference sequence). CDR3 amino acids: CASSQPPRTDREGEKLFF. In nucleotides, the CDR3 is TGTGCCAGCAGCCAACCCCCCCGAACAGACAGGGAAGGCGAAAAACTGTTTTTT.

J is TRBJ1-1 and V is TRBV30, with D perhaps TRBD1 (6 bases). Trimming left V 3 bases short and J 1 base short, with 24 bases between. The CDR3 spans 18 residues. The germline V gene encodes CDR1 GTSNPN and CDR2 SVGIG (reference sequence). CDR3 coding DNA: TGTGCCTGGAGCGCAGCCCAACTCCTCGGGACACCGAACACTGAAGCTTTCTTT. Translating it yields CAWSAAQLLGTPNTEAFF.

The rearrangement links TRBV6-5 to TRBJ1-1; 8 nucleotides line up with TRBD1. V was pared by 4 bases and J by 0 bases, with 4 bases of the junction left unmatched. Germline V CDR1 and CDR2: MNHEY, SVGAGI. The CDR3 is 15 residues long. The CDR3 loop is CASSLATGVNTEAFF. As DNA, the CDR3 is TGTGCCAGCAGTTTGGCGACAGGGGTGAACACTGAAGCTTTCTTT.

The V call is TRBV5-1, the J call TRBJ1-2; TRBD1 aligns across 8 bases. The ends lost 4 bases at V and 6 bases at J; junction bases unmatched: 5. Germline V gene sequence: CDR1 SGHRS, CDR2 YFSETQ. The CDR3 is 13 residues long. The CDR3 protein is CASSPGGTNGYTF. CDR3 nucleotides: TGCGCCAGCAGCCCAGGGGGCACGAATGGCTACACCTTC.

The chain recombines TRBV30 with TRBJ1-4; the match to TRBD1 covers 12 bases. The CDR3 loop spans 15 amino acids. Germline V lookup: CDR1 GTSNPN, CDR2 SVGIG (reference sequence). The J segment lost 8 bases and the V segment lost 3 bases, leaving 7 bases of the junction unmatched. CDR3 sequence reads: CAWRPPGTGGEKLFF. DNA for the CDR3: TGTGCCTGGAGGCCACCCGGGACAGGGGGCGAAAAACTGTTTTTT.

V usage is TRBV10-3 and J usage is TRBJ2-3; 8 bases line up with TRBD1. Trimming removed 3 bases from V and 2 bases from J; junction bases left unmatched: 7. This CDR3 region has 16 residues. The V gene's germline CDR1 is ENHRY and CDR2 SYGVKD. The CDR3 bases are TGTGCCATCAGTGACACCGGGACAGGCTACACAGATACGCAGTATTTT. Translation: CAISDTGTGYTDTQYF.

The V gene is TRBV6-5, the J gene TRBJ2-3; TRBD1 agrees at 7 bases. CDR3 length equals 15 residues. Trimming took 5 bases from V and 6 from J; bases not matched to a gene: 11. Germline loops: CDR1 MNHEY, CDR2 SVGAGI. The chain's CDR3 is CASSPGTAALDTQYF. CDR3 DNA: TGTGCCAGCAGTCCCGGGACAGCAGCTTTGGATACGCAGTATTTT.

The chain recombines TRBV27 with TRBJ1-5; 11 nucleotides line up with TRBD1. Looked up from germline, CDR1 is MNHEY and CDR2 is SMNVEV (reference sequence). V gave up 5 bases and J gave up 2 bases; unmatched junction bases: 17. This CDR3 spans 20 amino acids. The CDR3 protein is CASSPRSGTGGFGGNQPQHF. DNA of the CDR3: TGTGCCAGCAGTCCACGGTCCGGGACAGGGGGTTTCGGTGGCAATCAGCCCCAGCATTTT.

The V gene is TRBV4-3, the J gene TRBJ2-2; TRBD1 is a possible D gene (5 bases). This CDR3 contains 15 residues. V was clipped by 0 bases and J by 5 bases, with 10 bases between them. CDR1 and CDR2 from the germline V gene are LGHNA and YSLEER. The CDR3 loop is CASSQEGSGTGELFF. Here the CDR3 DNA reads TGCGCCAGCAGCCAAGAGGGATCAGGGACCGGGGAGCTGTTTTTT.

The chain carries TRBV7-9 and TRBJ1-5, with D hard to call. The CDR3 spans 13 residues. Trimming removed 3 bases from V and 1 base from J, with 4 bases in between. CDR1 and CDR2 (germline): SEHNR, FQNEAQ (reference sequence). Written as DNA, the CDR3 is TGTGCCAGCAGCTTGGAAAGCAATCAGCCCCAGCATTTT. It translates to CASSLESNQPQHF.

The chain carries TRBV5-6 and TRBJ2-4; TRBD1 is a possible D gene (6 bases). From germline, CDR1 is SGHDT and CDR2 YYEEEE. The V gene lost 0 bases and the J gene lost 9 bases, with 13 bases spanning the gap. The CDR3 has 14 amino acids. CDR3 residues: CASSLDQGMGIQYF. DNA for the CDR3: TGTGCCAGCAGCTTGGATCAGGGGATGGGCATTCAGTACTTC.

The chain combines TRBV20-1 with TRBJ1-2, with no clear D. Trimming took off 5 bases at V and 7 bases at J, with 2 bases between the two ends. The CDR3 is made up of 8 amino acids. CDR1 and CDR2 (germline): DFQATT, SNEGSKA (reference sequence). CDR3: CSALGYTF. For the CDR3, the DNA is TGCAGTGCTCTTGGCTACACCTTC.

The rearrangement uses TRBV5-1 and TRBJ2-2; 8 nucleotides align to TRBD1. The CDR3 totals 16 residues. The J segment lost 0 bases and the V segment lost 6 bases, leaving 7 bases of the junction unmatched. Germline CDR1 SGHRS, CDR2 YFSETQ. The CDR3 coding sequence is TGCGCCAGCACCCGGGACAGGTATACGAACACCGGGGAGCTGTTTTTT. Its translation: CASTRDRYTNTGELFF. Drawing the rest from reference TRBV5-1 and TRBJ2-2, the complete variable domain is KAGVTQTPRYLIKTRGQQVTLSCSPISGHRSVSWYQQTPGQGLQFLFEYFSETQRNKGNFPGRFSGRQFSNSRSEMNVSTLELGDSALYLCASTRDRYTNTGELFFGEGSRLTVL.

V and J are TRBV27 and TRBJ1-1; 8 nucleotides agree with TRBD1. The V segment lost 6 bases and the J segment 3 bases; nucleotides outside the gene matches: 3. The CDR3 runs to 13 residues. Per germline, CDR1 MNHEY and CDR2 SMNVEV (reference sequence). CDR3 sequence: CASRDRAYTEAFF. In nucleotides, the CDR3 is TGTGCCAGCAGGGACAGGGCTTACACTGAAGCTTTCTTT.

The V and J genes are TRBV9 and TRBJ2-3, with TRBD2 matching over 7 bases. V shed 4 bases and J 2 bases; nucleotides not matched to a gene: 4. This CDR3 region has 14 residues. Per the germline V gene, CDR1 is SGDLS and CDR2 is YYNGEE. CDR3 sequence reads: CASSWAGVTDTQYF. DNA of the CDR3: TGTGCCAGCAGCTGGGCGGGGGTCACAGATACGCAGTATTTT.

This clone occurred a few times. The chain uses TRBV7-6 and TRBJ1-1; a weak D match, TRBD1 (5 bases). CDR3 length equals 15 residues. V lost 1 base to trimming and J lost 0 bases, with 9 bases between them. Germline V CDR1 and CDR2: SGHVS, FNYEAQ. This CDR3 reads CASSLGAGLNTEAFF. The CDR3, as DNA: TGTGCCAGCAGCTTAGGGGCAGGGTTGAACACTGAAGCTTTCTTT.

This chain connects TRBV5-5 to TRBJ2-3, with TRBD1 matching over 9 bases. This CDR3 has 16 residues. Germline-derived CDR1 and CDR2 are SGHKS and YYEKEE (reference sequence). V gave up 0 bases and J gave up 2 bases; unmatched junction bases: 4. CDR3 DNA: TGTGCCAGCAGCTTGGGTGGACAGGGGCCCACAGATACGCAGTATTTT. This sequence encodes CASSLGGQGPTDTQYF.

The rearrangement uses TRBV28 and TRBJ1-1; no firm D call. The length of the CDR3 is 13 residues. Deletions cut 6 bases from V and 0 bases from J, with 8 bases between. Germline V gene data show CDR1 as MDHEN and CDR2 as SYDVKM. CDR3 nucleotides: TGTGCCAGCAGCCCGCCGATGAACACTGAAGCTTTCTTT. This sequence encodes CASSPPMNTEAFF.

The gene calls are TRBV6-2 or TRBV6-3 and TRBJ1-2; D not resolved. The CDR3 covers 13 residues. The germline V and J ends were trimmed by 6 bases and 6 bases, with 14 bases remaining between them. Germline lookup yields CDR1 MNHEY and CDR2 SVGEGT. The CDR3 spells CASSQGGLDGYTF. In DNA form, the CDR3 reads TGTGCCAGCAGCCAAGGAGGGTTGGATGGCTACACCTTC.